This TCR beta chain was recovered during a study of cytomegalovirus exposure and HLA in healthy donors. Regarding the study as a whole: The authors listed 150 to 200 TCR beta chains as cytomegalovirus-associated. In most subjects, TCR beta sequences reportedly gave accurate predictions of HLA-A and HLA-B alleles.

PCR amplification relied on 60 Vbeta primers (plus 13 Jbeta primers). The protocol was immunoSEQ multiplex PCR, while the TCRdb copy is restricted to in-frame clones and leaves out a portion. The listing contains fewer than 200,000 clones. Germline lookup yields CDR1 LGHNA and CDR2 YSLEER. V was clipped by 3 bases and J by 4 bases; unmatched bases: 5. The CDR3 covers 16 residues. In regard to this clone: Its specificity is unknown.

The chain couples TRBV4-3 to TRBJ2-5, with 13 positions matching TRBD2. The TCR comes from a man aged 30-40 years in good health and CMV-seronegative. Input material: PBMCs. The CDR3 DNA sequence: TGCGCCAGCAGCCACACTAGCGGGGGGGCGGGAGAGACCCAGTACTTC. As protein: CASSHTSGGAGETQYF.